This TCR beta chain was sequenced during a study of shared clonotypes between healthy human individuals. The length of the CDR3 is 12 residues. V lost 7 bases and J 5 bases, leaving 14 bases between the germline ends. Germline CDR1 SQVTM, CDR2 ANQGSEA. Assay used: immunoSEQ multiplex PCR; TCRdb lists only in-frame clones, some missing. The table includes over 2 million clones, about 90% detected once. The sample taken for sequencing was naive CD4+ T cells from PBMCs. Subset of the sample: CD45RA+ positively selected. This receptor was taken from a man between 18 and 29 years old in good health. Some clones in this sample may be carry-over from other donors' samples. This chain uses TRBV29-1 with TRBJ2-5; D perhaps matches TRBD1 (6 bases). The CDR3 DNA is TGCAGCGCCCTACAGGGCGCTGAGACCCAGTACTTC. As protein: CSALQGAETQYF.